The sequence of this T cell receptor (beta chain) was determined in a study of blood T cell repertoires in COVID-19. Germline CDR1 SGHDT, CDR2 YYEEEE. This CDR3 region has 16 residues. The J segment lost 7 bases and the V segment lost 1 base, leaving 12 bases of the junction unmatched. Clones were read by immunoSEQ multiplex PCR, and TCRdb kept only the in-frame ones, dropping some. Of 230,000 or so clones in the sample, more than 85% were seen once. The sequencing input was peripheral blood. This TCR was recovered from a man in his forties with active or convalescent COVID-19. This chain joins TRBV5-6 and TRBJ1-2, with 8 bases aligning to TRBD1. The CDR3 loop reads CASSLLTSQGAGGYTF. CDR3 in DNA: TGTGCCAGCAGCTTGTTAACAAGTCAGGGGGCGGGTGGCTACACCTTC.